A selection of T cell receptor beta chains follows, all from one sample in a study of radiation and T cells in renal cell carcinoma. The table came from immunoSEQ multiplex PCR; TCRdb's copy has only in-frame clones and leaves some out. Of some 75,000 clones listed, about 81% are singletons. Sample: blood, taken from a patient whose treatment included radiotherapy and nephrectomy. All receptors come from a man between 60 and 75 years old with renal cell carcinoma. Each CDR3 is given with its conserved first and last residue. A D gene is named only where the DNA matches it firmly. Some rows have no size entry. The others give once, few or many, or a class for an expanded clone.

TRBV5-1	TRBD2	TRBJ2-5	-	CASSLQGTSGEGETQYF	TGCGCCAGCAGCTTGCAAGGGACTAGCGGAGAGGGGGAGACCCAGTACTTC
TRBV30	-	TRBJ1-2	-	CALQVNYGYTF	TGTGCCCTCCAGGTCAACTATGGCTACACCTTC
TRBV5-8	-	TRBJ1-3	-	CASSSRLSGVGNTIYF	TGTGCCAGCAGCTCCAGACTCTCAGGGGTCGGAAACACCATATATTTT
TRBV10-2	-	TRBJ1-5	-	CASGQNNQPQHF	TGCGCCAGTGGACAGAACAATCAGCCCCAGCATTTT
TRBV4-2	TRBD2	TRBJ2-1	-	CASSQDPGTSGRHHNEQFF	TGTGCCAGCAGCCAAGACCCCGGGACTAGCGGGAGACACCACAATGAGCAGTTCTTC
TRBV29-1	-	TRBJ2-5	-	CSVDGNREETQYF	TGCAGCGTTGATGGAAATCGGGAAGAGACCCAGTACTTC
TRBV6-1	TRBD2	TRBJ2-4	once	CASSEAVLAGGQNIQYF	TGTGCCAGCAGTGAAGCTGTGCTAGCGGGAGGGCAAAACATTCAGTACTTC
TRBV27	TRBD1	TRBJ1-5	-	CASSSGQGASHQPQHF	TGTGCCAGCAGTTCGGGACAGGGGGCTTCTCATCAGCCCCAGCATTTT
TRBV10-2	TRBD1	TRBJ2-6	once	CASRTGTGRSGANVLTF	TGCGCCAGCAGGACCGGGACAGGTCGCTCTGGGGCCAACGTCCTGACTTTC
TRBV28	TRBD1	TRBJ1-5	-	CASGRGQGDQPQHF	TGTGCCAGCGGGCGCGGACAGGGCGATCAGCCCCAGCATTTT
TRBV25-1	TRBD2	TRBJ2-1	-	CASSESRLAGTYNEQFF	TGTGCCAGCAGTGAATCCCGACTAGCGGGGACCTACAATGAGCAGTTCTTC
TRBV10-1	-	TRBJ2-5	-	CASPGLGGETQYF	TGCGCCAGTCCGGGACTAGGGGGCGAGACCCAGTACTTC
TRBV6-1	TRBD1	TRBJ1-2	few	CASSSRTGGAYGYTF	TGTGCCAGCAGTTCTAGGACAGGGGGCGCCTATGGCTACACCTTC
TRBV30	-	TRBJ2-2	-	CAWSVPRGGLDKDGELFF	TGTGCCTGGAGTGTCCCCAGGGGGGGGCTGGACAAGGACGGGGAGCTGTTTTTT
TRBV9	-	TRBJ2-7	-	CASSVGNSFSYEQYF	TGTGCCAGCAGCGTAGGGAACAGCTTCTCCTACGAGCAGTACTTC
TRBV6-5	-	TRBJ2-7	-	CASSYSRPPSYEQYF	TGTGCCAGCAGTTACTCGAGGCCACCCTCCTACGAGCAGTACTTC
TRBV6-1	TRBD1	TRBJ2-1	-	CASTNRQGLYNEQFF	TGTGCCAGCACCAATAGACAGGGTCTTTACAATGAGCAGTTCTTC
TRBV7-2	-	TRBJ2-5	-	CASSFLSEETQYF	TGTGCCAGCAGCTTCCTGTCTGAAGAGACCCAGTACTTC